This TCR beta chain was documented in a study of read filtering for tumor transcriptome and immune sequencing. This library used approximately 0.4 ug RNA and molecular barcoded adaptors spanning alpha/delta and beta/gamma chains. TCRdb used MiXCR to reprocess the reads, holding one entry per CDR3 protein. The sample has 85,000 to 100,000 distinct CDR3 sequences; about 22% are singletons. The CDR3 contains 14 residues. With 7 bases removed from V and 7 bases from J, the gap between germline ends came to 20 bases. Germline-derived CDR1 and CDR2 are SQVTM and ANQGSEA. The V and J genes are TRBV29-1 and TRBJ2-1, with a weak D call TRBD2 (6 bases). This clonotype was sampled from a donor at least 40 years old with multiple myeloma. The sequencing sample was made of a population of CD138-negative cells sorted from bone marrow. CDR3 loop: CSAGPGVLKNEQFF. In DNA form, the CDR3 reads TGCAGCGCTGGGCCGGGGGTCCTGAAAAATGAGCAGTTCTTC.